These 14 T cell receptor beta chains came from one sample sequenced in a study of regulatory dendritic cells for organ transplantation. Libraries were prepared by immunoSEQ multiplex PCR; TCRdb keeps only in-frame clonotypes and omits some of them. The sample yields under 40,000 clones, about 89% seen once. The sequencing sample was made of naive CD8+ T cells from blood. Stated subset: CD45RA+ naive T cells. These receptors originate from a human donor in good health.

This clone was seen more than once but under ten times. DNA of the CDR3: TGTGCCAGCAGCCCCGACGGGGGCGGGTACACTGAAGCTTTCTTT. Translation: CASSPDGGGYTEAFF. The V call is TRBV7-3, the J call TRBJ1-1, with D perhaps matching TRBD1 (6 bases). The CDR3 runs to 15 residues. In germline, CDR1 is SGHTA, CDR2 FQGTGA. V lost 5 bases and J lost 3, with 16 bases in between. Full variable domain (outside the CDR3, taken from reference TRBV7-3 and TRBJ1-1): GAGVSQTPSNKVTEKGKYVELRCDPISGHTALYWYRQSLGQGPEFLIYFQGTGAADDSGLPNDRFFAVRPEGSVSTLKIQRTERGDSAVYLCASSPDGGGYTEAFFGQGTRLTVV.

The sample holds a few counts of this clone. CDR3 region: CASSAGGRLEAFF. CDR3 in DNA: TGTGCCAGCAGCGCAGGAGGGCGTCTTGAAGCTTTCTTT. The chain joins TRBV9 to TRBJ1-1; D uncertain. V was clipped by 3 bases and J by 7 bases, with 13 bases between them. This CDR3 spans 13 amino acids. The V gene's germline CDR1 is SGDLS and CDR2 YYNGEE.

V usage is TRBV7-9 and J usage is TRBJ2-7, with D possibly matching TRBD1 (5 bases). Germline V gene sequence: CDR1 SEHNR, CDR2 FQNEAQ (reference sequence). With 6 bases removed from V and 3 bases from J, the gap between germline ends came to 12 bases. This CDR3 region has 13 residues. As DNA, the CDR3 is TGTGCCAGCAGTCCCGACGGACACTACGAGCAGTACTTC. Its protein is CASSPDGHYEQYF.

The chain uses TRBV19 and TRBJ1-5; 7 positions agree with TRBD1. The CDR3 runs to 16 residues. The trim removed 4 bases at V and 4 bases at J, leaving 10 bases unmatched. CDR1 is LNHDA and CDR2 is SQIVND in the germline V gene (reference sequence). The CDR3 reads CASSTLPGQLNQPQHF. DNA for the CDR3: TGTGCCAGTAGTACTCTACCGGGACAGCTGAATCAGCCCCAGCATTTT. Together with reference TRBV19 and TRBJ1-5, the CDR3 gives the full variable domain: DGGITQSPKYLFRKEGQNVTLSCEQNLNHDAMYWYRQDPGQGLRLIYYSQIVNDFQKGDIAEGYSVSREKKESFPLTVTSAQKNPTAFYLCASSTLPGQLNQPQHFGDGTRLSIL.

A remark on this clone: The same CDR3 can be traced to other DNA sequences in this sample. The V and J genes are TRBV5-6 and TRBJ2-3, with 8 bases fitting TRBD1. The junction had 4 bases not matched to a gene; V was cut back by 2 bases and J by 2 bases. The CDR3 runs to 15 residues. CDR1 is SGHDT and CDR2 is YYEEEE in the germline V gene. CDR3 in amino acids: CASSLGRGHTDTQYF. The CDR3 region has the DNA TGTGCCAGCAGCTTAGGCAGGGGGCACACAGATACGCAGTATTTT.

J is TRBJ1-5 and V is TRBV18; TRBD1 aligns across 7 bases. V trimming: 6 bases; J trimming: 0 bases; junction bases outside the gene matches: 5. The length of the CDR3 is 15 residues. CDR1 is KGHSH, CDR2 LQKENI, per germline. Here the CDR3 reads CASSPGTDSNQPQHF. The CDR3, as DNA: TGTGCCAGCTCGCCCGGGACAGATAGCAATCAGCCCCAGCATTTT.

The chain employs TRBV28 and TRBJ2-1; 8 nucleotides line up with TRBD2. V lost 6 bases, J lost 1 base, and 5 bases stayed unmatched. The length of the CDR3 is 15 residues. Per germline, CDR1 MDHEN and CDR2 SYDVKM. The CDR3 reads CASRPLADSYNEQFF. CDR3 DNA: TGTGCCAGCAGGCCACTAGCGGATTCCTACAATGAGCAGTTCTTC.

The J gene is TRBJ1-4, the V gene TRBV14; D may be TRBD1 (5 bases). CDR1 and CDR2 from the germline V gene are SGHDN and FVKESK. Trimming shortened V by 1 base and J by 8 bases, and 17 bases separated the two germline ends. CDR3 length equals 16 residues. In DNA form, the CDR3 reads TGTGCCAGCAGCCAAGTATCAACTTGGGGGGACGAAAAACTGTTTTTT. Encoded protein: CASSQVSTWGDEKLFF.

This clone turned up a few times. This rearrangement joins TRBV7-9 to TRBJ1-2, with D possibly matching TRBD1 (6 bases). V dropped 5 bases and J dropped 5 bases, with 9 bases sitting between them. The CDR3 contains 12 residues. CDR1 and CDR2 from the germline V gene are SEHNR and FQNEAQ (reference sequence). The CDR3 region has the DNA TGTGCCAGCAGCACGAGGGGGTATGGCTACACCTTC. This encodes CASSTRGYGYTF.

This sequence joins TRBV27 and TRBJ2-1; D gene ambiguous. V was trimmed by 0 bases and J by 4 bases, leaving 7 bases between them. The CDR3 loop spans 14 amino acids. From germline, CDR1 is MNHEY and CDR2 SMNVEV (reference sequence). CDR3 nucleotide sequence: TGTGCCAGCAGTTTATCGGGGTTATACAATGAGCAGTTCTTC. The encoded protein is CASSLSGLYNEQFF.

The chain carries TRBV11-1 and TRBJ2-5, with TRBD2 matching 7 bases. The CDR3 has 15 amino acids. The V gene end was trimmed by 3 bases and the J gene end by 1 base; junction bases not matched to a gene: 5. Germline-derived CDR1 and CDR2 are SGHAT and FQDESV (reference sequence). CDR3: CASSLLAETQETQYF. The CDR3 DNA reads as TGTGCCAGCAGCTTGCTAGCGGAGACCCAAGAGACCCAGTACTTC.

The rearrangement joins TRBV30 to TRBJ2-7, with 10 bases lining up with TRBD2. The CDR3 spans 15 residues. CDR1 and CDR2 (germline): GTSNPN, SVGIG (reference sequence). J lost 2 bases, V lost 3 bases, and 7 bases had no gene match. The CDR3 region is CAWSFDTSGTYEQYF. Here the CDR3 DNA reads TGTGCCTGGAGCTTCGACACTAGCGGGACCTACGAGCAGTACTTC.

The table lists this clone with a count of one. The V call is TRBV27, the J call TRBJ2-7; maybe TRBD1 (5 bases). The CDR3 runs 14 residues. The ends were cut back, 6 bases at V and 2 bases at J, with 14 bases in the middle. Germline-derived CDR1 and CDR2 are MNHEY and SMNVEV (reference sequence). The CDR3 bases are TGTGCCAGCAGCCCCTTCAAGGGGACCTACGAGCAGTACTTC. This translates into CASSPFKGTYEQYF.

This clone was picked up one time. The V gene is TRBV6-1, the J gene TRBJ1-4; D not resolved. This CDR3 has 13 residues. The germline CDR1 and CDR2 sequences are MNHNS and SASEGT. V lost 6 bases to trimming and J lost 7 bases, with 12 bases between them. The CDR3 here is CASRDHGSEKLFF. The CDR3 DNA sequence: TGTGCCAGCAGAGACCACGGAAGTGAAAAACTGTTTTTT.